Sequencing of this TCR beta chain was carried out in a study of tumor and adjacent non-tumor tissue in lung cancer. Turning to the study itself: On average, productive TCRbeta reads reached about 4 million per sample. The study's findings and limits: Compared with tumor, normal lung showed significantly lower TCR diversity. Top 100 clones took a larger repertoire share in normal lung.

The template was RNA from unsorted bulk tissue. Newly diagnosed lung cancer patients had thoracic surgery in China, August–late 2014, without prior chemotherapy. The CDR3 has 14 residues. Germline V gene lookup returns CDR1 SGHAT and CDR2 FQNNGV. Three rounds of nested PCR, following a modified ARM-PCR protocol, produced the TCRbeta library. TCRdb passed the multiplex PCR reads through MiXCR, listing each CDR3 protein once. The table lists around 74,000 distinct CDR3 sequences, approximately 68% of them singletons. The table lists this clonotype with a count of one. Its antigen is unknown. One end of the junction varies from germline; a read error may be responsible.

V is TRBV11-2 and J is TRBJ1-1; no firm D call. Sequenced material: lung tumor tissue. This receptor was identified in a woman between 70 and 85 years old with non-small cell lung cancer. CDR3 residues: CASGFDPWNTEAFF. CDR3 sequence (DNA): TGTGCCAGCGGCTTCGATCCGTGGAACACTGAAGCTTTCTTT.